One and the same sample provided the 20 T cell receptor beta chains below, sequenced in a study of blood T cell repertoires in COVID-19. Repertoires were generated with immunoSEQ multiplex PCR, while TCRdb's copy carries only in-frame clones and drops some. The repertoire holds about 29,000 clones, approximately 86% seen once, with about 1.8% in the top ten. Sequenced material: peripheral blood. The source of these receptors is a man at least 80 years old with active or convalescent COVID-19.

This clone occurred a few times. The chain employs TRBV28 and TRBJ1-6; 7 nucleotides align to TRBD1. The germline CDR1 and CDR2 sequences are MDHEN and SYDVKM. V shed 2 bases and J 10 bases; nucleotides not matched to a gene: 8. CDR3 length: 15 residues. The CDR3 nucleotides are TGTGCCAGCAGTTTAAGGGGGCAGTCTCTGTCACCCCTCCACTTT. This sequence encodes CASSLRGQSLSPLHF.

The chain couples TRBV21-1 to TRBJ2-4; TRBD1 is taken as the D call from the table, unchecked against the DNA. TRBV21-1 is a known pseudogene. CDR3 length equals 15 residues. The DNA of the CDR3 is TGTGCCAGCAGCACAGGGACAGGAGCCAAAAACATTCAGTACTTC. Protein product: CASSTGTGAKNIQYF.

The chain employs TRBV27 and TRBJ1-2; 12 positions match TRBD1. J gave up 9 bases and V 5 bases, and 10 bases lay outside the gene matches. The CDR3 contains 15 residues. In germline, CDR1 is MNHEY, CDR2 SMNVEV (reference sequence). CDR3 nucleotides: TGTGCCAGCAGTCCCCGGGACAGGGGGCTAAATAGCTACACCTTC. This gives the protein CASSPRDRGLNSYTF.

The chain recombines TRBV6-5 with TRBJ2-5; tentatively, D is TRBD1 (5 bases). This CDR3 has 15 amino acids. Germline V CDR1 and CDR2: MNHEY, SVGAGI. V shed 2 bases and J shed 1 base, with 11 bases lying between them. Here the CDR3 DNA reads TGTGCCAGCAGTTACCTATCGGACACCCAAGAGACCCAGTACTTC. It yields the protein CASSYLSDTQETQYF.

The chain employs TRBV11-2 and TRBJ1-1; 8 bases match TRBD1. The V segment lost 2 bases and the J segment 1 base; nucleotides outside the gene matches: 6. Germline V gene sequence: CDR1 SGHAT, CDR2 FQNNGV. CDR3 size: 16 residues. The CDR3 reads CASSLQGAIQNTEAFF. CDR3 coding DNA: TGTGCCAGCAGCTTACAGGGGGCCATTCAGAACACTGAAGCTTTCTTT.

The chain recombines TRBV7-2 with TRBJ2-7, with 13 positions matching TRBD2. CDR3 length: 19 amino acids. V shed 1 base and J 5 bases; nucleotides not matched to a gene: 14. Germline lookup yields CDR1 SGHTA and CDR2 FQGNSA. CDR3 DNA sequence: TGTGCCAGCAGCTTAGTTGGACTAGCGGGGGCCCCGACCAGAGACGAGCAGTACTTC. Its translation is CASSLVGLAGAPTRDEQYF.

This clone came up once. CDR3 region: CASSLSLSGGAVYNEQFF. The CDR3 bases are TGCGCCAGCAGCTTGTCCTTGAGCGGGGGGGCGGTCTACAATGAGCAGTTCTTC. The chain combines TRBV5-1 with TRBJ2-1; 10 positions agree with TRBD2. Germline lookup yields CDR1 SGHRS and CDR2 YFSETQ. The CDR3 is made up of 18 amino acids. The junction had 10 bases not matched to a gene; V was cut back by 1 base and J by 3 bases.

This clone was found a few times. The chain employs TRBV5-1 and TRBJ1-6; 8 bases line up with TRBD1. CDR1 and CDR2 (germline): SGHRS, YFSETQ. J was trimmed by 10 bases and V by 0 bases; bases with no gene match: 6. The length of the CDR3 is 15 residues. The CDR3 loop is CASSLGAGGNSPLHF. The DNA of the CDR3 is TGCGCCAGCAGCTTGGGAGCAGGGGGCAACTCACCCCTCCACTTT.

The genes are TRBV19 and TRBJ1-1; possible D gene TRBD1, 6 bases. With 4 bases removed from V and 1 base from J, the gap between germline ends came to 10 bases. In germline, CDR1 is LNHDA, CDR2 SQIVND (reference sequence). This CDR3 region has 14 residues. Here the CDR3 reads CASSRGQSNTEAFF. CDR3 nucleotides: TGTGCCAGTAGTAGAGGACAGTCGAACACTGAAGCTTTCTTT.

The rearrangement joins TRBV19 to TRBJ1-5; D is unclear. This CDR3 is built from 12 residues. Trimming removed 2 bases at V and 8 bases at J, with 7 bases between. Germline lookup yields CDR1 LNHDA and CDR2 SQIVND (reference sequence). The CDR3 region has the DNA TGTGCCAGTAGTATAATAGATGAGCCCCAGCATTTT. Residues: CASSIIDEPQHF.

CDR3 residues: CASSTTGLGLMAKNIQYF. The CDR3 bases are TGTGCCAGTAGTACCACAGGGTTGGGGTTGATGGCCAAAAACATTCAGTACTTC. This chain uses TRBV19 with TRBJ2-4; D is perhaps TRBD1 (6 bases). Trimming removed 4 bases from V and 1 base from J, with 20 bases in between. In germline, CDR1 is LNHDA, CDR2 SQIVND (reference sequence). There are 18 residues in the CDR3.

The CDR3 coding sequence is TGTGCCAGCGCTCGAGGGGGAAACACCGGGGAGCTGTTTTTT. Protein product: CASARGGNTGELFF. The chain couples TRBV2 to TRBJ2-2; possibly TRBD1 for D (6 bases). CDR1 and CDR2 from the germline V gene are SNHLY and FYNNEI. The CDR3 has 14 amino acids. V was cut by 8 bases and J by 2 bases, with 12 bases left in between.

This clone was seen only once. The V gene is TRBV19, the J gene TRBJ1-1, with a possible D match to TRBD1 (6 bases). The CDR3 loop spans 15 amino acids. In germline, CDR1 is LNHDA, CDR2 SQIVND (reference sequence). Trimming cost V 5 bases and J 4 bases, with 17 bases left between them. As DNA, the CDR3 is TGTGCCAGTAGTCCCCGAAGAGGGGGTGGCACTGAAGCTTTCTTT. This codes for CASSPRRGGGTEAFF.

The chain couples TRBV19 to TRBJ2-3; weak D call: TRBD2 (6 bases). Trimming removed 5 bases from V and 2 bases from J, with 17 bases in between. Germline assignment: CDR1 LNHDA and CDR2 SQIVND (reference sequence). The CDR3 is 16 amino acids. The CDR3 DNA sequence: TGTGCCAGTAGTCCCACCGGGACTTTAGTCACAGATACGCAGTATTTT. Its translation is CASSPTGTLVTDTQYF.

The CDR3 coding sequence is TGTGCCAGCAGGATCGACAGGGGCTGGACTGAAGCTTTCTTT. Translation gives CASRIDRGWTEAFF. The rearrangement joins TRBV28 to TRBJ1-1; TRBD1 agrees at 8 bases. CDR3 size: 14 residues. V trimming: 6 bases; J trimming: 5 bases; junction bases outside the gene matches: 8. CDR1 is MDHEN, CDR2 SYDVKM, per germline.

This chain links TRBV5-6 with TRBJ1-2, with 7 bases aligning to TRBD1. This CDR3 is 15 amino acids long. Trimming removed 4 bases from V and 9 bases from J; junction bases left unmatched: 15. Germline V gene lookup returns CDR1 SGHDT and CDR2 YYEEEE. The CDR3: CASSKDQGVRGRYTF. The CDR3 DNA is TGTGCCAGCAGCAAAGACCAGGGGGTTAGGGGGCGCTACACCTTC.

This chain joins TRBV28 and TRBJ1-4; the match to TRBD1 covers 8 bases. The V gene's germline CDR1 is MDHEN and CDR2 SYDVKM. This CDR3 contains 16 residues. The V gene end was trimmed by 5 bases and the J gene end by 6 bases; junction bases not matched to a gene: 11. The CDR3 loop is CASSPPSGTGYEKLFF. The CDR3 DNA follows: TGTGCCAGCAGTCCCCCCTCCGGGACAGGTTATGAAAAACTGTTTTTT.

The rearrangement uses TRBV2 and TRBJ1-2; tentative D call: TRBD1 (6 bases). CDR1 and CDR2 (germline): SNHLY, FYNNEI. With 8 bases removed from V and 7 bases from J, the gap between germline ends came to 17 bases. CDR3 length: 13 residues. The CDR3 DNA reads TGTGCCAGCCGAGAAGCGCAGGGGAGTGGCTACACCTTC. Its protein is CASREAQGSGYTF. Looking up the rest from reference TRBV2 and TRBJ1-2 gives the full variable domain: EPEVTQTPSHQVTQMGQEVILRCVPISNHLYFYWYRQILGQKVEFLVSFYNNEISEKSEIFDDQFSVERPDGSNFTLKIRSTKLEDSAMYFCASREAQGSGYTFGSGTRLTVV.

This rearrangement joins TRBV7-8 to TRBJ1-1; 8 positions agree with TRBD1. This CDR3 comprises 15 residues. V was clipped by 5 bases and J by 5 bases; unmatched bases: 10. Germline-derived CDR1 and CDR2 are SGHVS and FQNEAQ. CDR3 nucleotide sequence: TGTGCCAGCAGCCTGCGGACAGGGTTGGTAACTGAAGCTTTCTTT. Translating it yields CASSLRTGLVTEAFF.

This chain connects TRBV5-5 to TRBJ2-7, with D uncertain. CDR1 SGHKS and CDR2 YYEKEE come from the germline V gene (reference sequence). The V gene lost 2 bases and the J gene lost 0 bases, with 6 bases spanning the gap. This CDR3 comprises 13 residues. In DNA form, the CDR3 reads TGTGCCAGCAGCTTCGCCAGCTCCTACGAGCAGTACTTC. This gives the protein CASSFASSYEQYF. The entire variable domain, with the rest obtained from reference TRBV5-5 and TRBJ2-7, is as follows: DAGVTQSPTHLIKTRGQQVTLRCSPISGHKSVSWYQQVLGQGPQFIFQYYEKEERGRGNFPDRFSARQFPNYSSELNVNALLLGDSALYLCASSFASSYEQYFGPGTRLTVT.